The subject of this entry is one T cell receptor beta chain. The antigen it binds to is not known. Base-call qualities are not available, and no considerably larger clone is one nucleotide away. This sample stems from a study of blood T cell repertoires in COVID-19 (dated by TCRdb to the early 2020s). With respect to the entire study: The collaborator samples originated in the United States, Italy and Spain and spanned the acute and convalescent phases of COVID-19. Subjects who had been exposed to COVID-19, were actively infected with it, or had recovered from it provided the deeply sampled blood TCRbeta repertoires that made up the dataset. The repertoires were released in a freely available public database intended as a resource for research on the immune response to SARS-CoV-2. The material from the prospective study consisted of cDNA or gDNA derived from T cells, B-cell-depleted T cells, or PBMCs. Where available, HLA class I and class II types were obtained from metadata supplied by the sample provider rather than from assay-based typing. A de-identified subject ID, COVID-19 status, age in years and sex were almost always included in the sample metadata. The samples were drawn from the first 160 participants of the ongoing ImmuneRACE study and from about 1,200 subjects provided by 6 global collaborators. Overall study results and their limits: Clinical and demographic metadata were provided uncurated, with the amount varying by source and participant.

TCRbeta CDR3 regions were amplified from genomic DNA using the immunoSEQ Assay, a bias-controlled multiplex PCR. As for how the authors treated the data: The number of nucleated cells in each sample was estimated from the amplification of reference gene primers within the assay. Sequence reads were collapsed and filtered to measure the absolute abundance of every unique TCRbeta CDR3 rearrangement. Productive Simpson clonality was computed per sample as the square root of Simpson's diversity index over productive rearrangements. TCRdb mirrors the immuneACCESS table, restricted to in-frame sequences. Some clones are absent from its copies; in checked studies, under half trace to an unresolved V gene, and the reason for the others is unknown. V, J and clone size were drawn from that table, and D and trimming were deduced from the DNA. The sample includes approximately 85,000 clones, with roughly nine tenths observed a single time. In total, the top ten clones hold about 2.5% of the sample.

The collaborating institutions used their own protocols to collect whole blood in K2EDTA tubes. For TCRbeta analysis, collaborators shipped samples in one of three forms: frozen whole blood, isolated PBMCs, or DNA extracted from either of those sample types. Source material: peripheral blood. The origin of this receptor is a man between 45 and 60 years old with acute or convalescent COVID-19.

The CDR3: CASSFGATEAFF. Here is the DNA: TGTGCCAGCAGTTTTGGGGCCACTGAAGCTTTCTTT. Rearrangement joined TRBV12-3 or TRBV12-4 to TRBJ1-1, and the D gene may be TRBD1, 5 bases matching. V and J lose 3 bases and 4 bases, and a span of 6 bases separates them. Including the terminal cysteine and phenylalanine, the CDR3 comprises 12 residues. CDR3 DNA only is kept here, 36 bases in frame from base 1.